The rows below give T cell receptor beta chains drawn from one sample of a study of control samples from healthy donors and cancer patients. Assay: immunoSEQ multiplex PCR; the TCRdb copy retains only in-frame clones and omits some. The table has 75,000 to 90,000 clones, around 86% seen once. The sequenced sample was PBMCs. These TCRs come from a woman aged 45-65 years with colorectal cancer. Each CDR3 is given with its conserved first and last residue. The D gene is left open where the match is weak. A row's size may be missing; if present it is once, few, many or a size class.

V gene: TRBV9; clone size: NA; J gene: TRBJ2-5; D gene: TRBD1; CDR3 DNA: TGTGCCAGCAGCGTTGGGACAGGGGGCGCGGAGACCCAGTACTTC; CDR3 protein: CASSVGTGGAETQYF
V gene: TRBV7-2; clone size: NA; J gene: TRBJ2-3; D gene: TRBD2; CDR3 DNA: TGTGCCAGCAGCGCAACTAGCGGGGTAGGCACAGATACGCAGTATTTT; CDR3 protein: CASSATSGVGTDTQYF
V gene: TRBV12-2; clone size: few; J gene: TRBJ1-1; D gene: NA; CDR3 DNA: TGTGCAAGTCGCTTCTTAAATGGAGGTGGCGGGAACACTGAAGCTTTCTTT; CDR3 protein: CASRFLNGGGGNTEAFF
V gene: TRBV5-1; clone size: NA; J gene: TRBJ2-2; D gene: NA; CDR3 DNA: TGCGCCAGCAGCCTCCGGGGACTTTCGAACACCGGGGAGCTGTTTTTT; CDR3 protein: CASSLRGLSNTGELFF
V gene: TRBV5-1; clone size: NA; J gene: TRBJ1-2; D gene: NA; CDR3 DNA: TGCGCCAGCAGCTTGGAGCCGGGGGACTATGGCTACACCTTC; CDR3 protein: CASSLEPGDYGYTF
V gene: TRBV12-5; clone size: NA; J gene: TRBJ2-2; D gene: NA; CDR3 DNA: TGTGCTAGTGGTCAAGGGACTCCGCGAGGGGGGGAGCTGTTTTTT; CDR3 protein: CASGQGTPRGGELFF
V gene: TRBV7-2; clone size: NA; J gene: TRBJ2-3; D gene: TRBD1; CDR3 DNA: TGTGCCAGCAGTAGTGTGGACAGGGGGACAGATACGCAGTATTTT; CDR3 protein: CASSSVDRGTDTQYF
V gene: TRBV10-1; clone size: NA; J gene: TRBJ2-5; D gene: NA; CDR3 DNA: TGCGCCAGCAGTGAGTCGGTGGTCCGGGAGACCCAGTACTTC; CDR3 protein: CASSESVVRETQYF
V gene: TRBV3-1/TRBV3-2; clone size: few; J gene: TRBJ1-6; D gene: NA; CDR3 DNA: TGTGCCAGCACCGCCGGGGACGGGTATAATTCACCCCTCCACTTT; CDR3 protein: CASTAGDGYNSPLHF
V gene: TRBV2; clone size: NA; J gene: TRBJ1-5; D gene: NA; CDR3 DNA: TGTGCCAGCAGTGAAGTCAGAAGCAATCAGCCCCAGCATTTT; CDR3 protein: CASSEVRSNQPQHF
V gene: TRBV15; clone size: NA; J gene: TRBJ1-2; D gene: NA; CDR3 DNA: TGTGCCACCAGCAAGGGGCCTTTAGCTAACTATGGCTACACCTTC; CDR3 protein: CATSKGPLANYGYTF
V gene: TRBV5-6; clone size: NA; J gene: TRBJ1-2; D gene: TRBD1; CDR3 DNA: TGTGCCAGCAGCTTGGGGACAGGGGGCGACTATGGCTACACCTTC; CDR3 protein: CASSLGTGGDYGYTF
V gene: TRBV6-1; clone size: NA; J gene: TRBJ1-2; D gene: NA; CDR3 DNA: TGTGCCAGCAGTGAATACCGGGTCCCCTATGGCTACACCTTC; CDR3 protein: CASSEYRVPYGYTF
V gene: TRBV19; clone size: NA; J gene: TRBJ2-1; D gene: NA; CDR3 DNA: TGTGCCAGTAGTGTTGGGACAAGGGGGAATGAGCAGTTCTTC; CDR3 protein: CASSVGTRGNEQFF
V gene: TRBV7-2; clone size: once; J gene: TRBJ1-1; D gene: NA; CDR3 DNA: TGTGCCAGCAGCCCTGTGGGGAAGAACACTGAAGCTTTCTTT; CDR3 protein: CASSPVGKNTEAFF
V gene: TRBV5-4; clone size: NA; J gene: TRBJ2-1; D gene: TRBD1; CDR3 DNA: TGTGCCAGCAGTACCGGGACAGCCAGGGAGCAGTTCTTC; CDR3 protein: CASSTGTAREQFF
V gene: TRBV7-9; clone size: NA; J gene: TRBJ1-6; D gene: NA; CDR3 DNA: TGTGCCAGCAGCTTGCGGTGGGATTCACCCCTCCACTTT; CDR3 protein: CASSLRWDSPLHF
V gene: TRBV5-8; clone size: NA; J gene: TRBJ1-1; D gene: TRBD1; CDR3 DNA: TGTGCCAGCAGCTACGACAGGGGGGACACTGAAGCTTTCTTT; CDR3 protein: CASSYDRGDTEAFF